In its sample, the clone carrying this T cell receptor (beta chain) was seen many times. Its antigen is not known. This sample stems from a study of CD8 T cells in ankylosing spondylitis. Findings and caveats of the study: Blood of patients with ankylosing spondylitis appeared to be characterized by a TCR beta motif of several highly homologous variants.

In germline, CDR1 is LGHDT, CDR2 YNNKEL (reference sequence). Trimming cost V 4 bases and J 7 bases, with 20 bases left between them. The CDR3 is 16 amino acids. TCRdb redid the calling of the 5' RACE reads with MiXCR, one entry per CDR3 protein. Seen here are about 220,000 distinct CDR3 sequences, 10% observed once, and the top ten hold around a fifth. The sample consisted of blood, either unsorted or a sorted T cell fraction (not recorded which). The receptor was derived from a male donor with ankylosing spondylitis or in good health (not recorded which). This sequence joins TRBV3-1 and TRBJ2-1, with TRBD1 as a possible D gene (7 bases). This chain's CDR3 is CASSPLQGGSGNEQFF. For the CDR3, the DNA is TGTGCCAGCAGCCCCCTCCAGGGGGGCTCGGGAAATGAGCAGTTCTTC.